This TCR beta chain was identified in a study of OX40 agonist ivuxolimab in advanced cancers. A note on the overall study: Ivuxolimab was a fully human IgG2 agonistic monoclonal antibody targeting the costimulatory receptor OX40 (CD134). In the dose-escalation cohort, 65% to 90% of patients were male, and the mean age was approximately 60 years, with a range of 23 to 79. Intravenous ivuxolimab was administered to patients every 2 weeks at six dose levels: 0.01, 0.1, 0.3, 1.5, 3 and 10 mg/kg. Among the approximately 54 dose-escalation patients, 19 had hepatocellular carcinoma, roughly 15 melanoma, 9 renal cell carcinoma and 9 head and neck cancer. Prior anti-PD-1, anti-PD-L1 or anti-CTLA-4 therapy was permitted, and 35% to 40% of dose-escalation patients had received checkpoint inhibitors. Peripheral TCRbeta sequencing aimed to test whether ivuxolimab altered TCR sequence diversity and caused clonal T-cell expansion. Three dose-escalation patients achieved partial responses, one with hepatocellular carcinoma and two with cutaneous melanoma. The monotherapy dose-escalation portion (N ≈ 52 patients) of the phase I ivuxolimab trial is reported in the paper.

The study at large found these results: In the 0.1-3.0 mg/kg groups, partial responders had among the lowest normalized peripheral clonal expansion, particularly in CD8+ T cells. Low levels of normalized T-cell clonal expansion were also seen in some patients who did not respond. At doses of 0.1 to 3.0 mg/kg, clonal expansion of both CD4+ and CD8+ T cells in blood was seen between baseline and week 6. On average, CD8+ T cells showed more expanded clones than CD4+ T cells after ivuxolimab. Which antigens the clonally expanded peripheral T cells were specific for was not determined.

The trial excluded patients who had a history of autoimmune disease or who were on systemic immunosuppression. Peripheral blood for TCR sequencing was collected from all dose cohorts at baseline, on cycle 4 day 1, and on cycle 7 day 1. The samples were drawn from a first-in-human, open-label, multicenter phase I dose-escalation trial of ivuxolimab. Adults with locally advanced or metastatic melanoma, renal cell, hepatocellular, or head and neck squamous cell carcinoma were enrolled in the trial. Before TCR sequencing, CD4+ T cells and CD8+ T cells were sorted from peripheral blood as separate populations. On this clone itself: The antigen it recognizes is unknown. There are no base qualities to consult, and no much larger clone falls within one base.

To sequence the TCRbeta CDR3 region, genomic DNA was isolated from the sorted cells. The immunoSEQ Assay was used to sequence the TCRbeta CDR3 regions. Imported from immuneACCESS, the table was reduced by TCRdb to in-frame sequences with V and J called. These copies leave out some clones; in studies compared against another copy, an unresolved V gene accounts for under half, and the cause of the remainder is not known. Here the sample has around 62,000 clones; 75% to 85% occur a single time. The top ten hold roughly 1.6% of the sample. Including cysteine and phenylalanine, the CDR3 has 17 amino acids. This entry keeps only the CDR3 DNA: 51 bases, framed from base 1. Trimming costs V 5 bases and J 1 base, and their ends lie 20 bases apart. For CDR1 and CDR2, the germline V gene (reference sequence) lists MNHEY and SMNVEV.

This TCR derives from an adult with an advanced solid tumor such as melanoma, head and neck, liver or kidney cancer. The chain uses TRBV27 and TRBJ1-1; TRBD1 is a possible D gene, resting on 6 matching bases. The starting material was CD4+ or CD8+ T cells sorted from blood, obtained in a trial of the OX40 agonist ivuxolimab. The nucleotide sequence is TGTGCCAGCAGTCCGGGGGGCGGGACGTCGGAGAACACTGAAGCTTTCTTT. This sequence encodes CASSPGGGTSENTEAFF.